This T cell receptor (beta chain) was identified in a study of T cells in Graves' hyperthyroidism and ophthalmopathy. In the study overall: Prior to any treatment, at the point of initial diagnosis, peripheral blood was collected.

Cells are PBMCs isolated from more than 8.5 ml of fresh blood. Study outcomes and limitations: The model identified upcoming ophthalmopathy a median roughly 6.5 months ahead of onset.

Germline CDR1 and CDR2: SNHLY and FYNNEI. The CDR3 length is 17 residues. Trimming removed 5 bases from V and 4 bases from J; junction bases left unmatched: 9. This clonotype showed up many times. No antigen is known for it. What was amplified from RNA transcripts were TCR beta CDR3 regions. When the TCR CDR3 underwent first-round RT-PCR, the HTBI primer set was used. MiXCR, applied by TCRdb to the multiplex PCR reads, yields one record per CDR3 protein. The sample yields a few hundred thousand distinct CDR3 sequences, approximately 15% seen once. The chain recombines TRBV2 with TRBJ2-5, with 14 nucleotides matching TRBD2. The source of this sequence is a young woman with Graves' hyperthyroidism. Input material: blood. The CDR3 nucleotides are TGTGCCAGCAGTCTTGGACTAGCGGGAGGATCGGCAGAGACCCAGTACTTC. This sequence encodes CASSLGLAGGSAETQYF. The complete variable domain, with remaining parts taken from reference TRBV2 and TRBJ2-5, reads EPEVTQTPSHQVTQMGQEVILRCVPISNHLYFYWYRQILGQKVEFLVSFYNNEISEKSEIFDDQFSVERPDGSNFTLKIRSTKLEDSAMYFCASSLGLAGGSAETQYFGPGTRLLVL.